This passage covers 9 T cell receptor beta chains from one sample sequenced in a study of control samples from healthy donors and cancer patients. Profiled with immunoSEQ multiplex PCR; TCRdb holds only in-frame clones, not every one. The sample gives over 75,000 clones, 85% of which show up once; roughly 18% is in the top ten. The sequenced sample was blood. The receptors shown here come from a man aged 25-40 years in good health.

The V call is TRBV29-1, the J call TRBJ1-2; D gene ambiguous. V was shortened by 4 bases and J by 0 bases, with 9 bases between the two germline ends. The CDR3 runs to 13 residues. The germline gives CDR1 SQVTM, CDR2 ANQGSEA. This chain's CDR3 is CSVAEGTNYGYTF. In nucleotides, the CDR3 is TGCAGCGTTGCTGAGGGCACTAACTATGGCTACACCTTC.

The chain combines TRBV9 with TRBJ1-6, with D possibly TRBD1 on 5 matching bases. Germline V gene sequence: CDR1 SGDLS, CDR2 YYNGEE. The ends were cut back, 3 bases at V and 10 bases at J, with 11 bases in the middle. The CDR3 contains 13 residues. The CDR3 nucleotides read TGTGCCAGCAGCGCGACAGACGGGTCACCCCTCCACTTT. As protein: CASSATDGSPLHF.

The chain carries TRBV5-6 and TRBJ2-1; D gene ambiguous. The germline gives CDR1 SGHDT, CDR2 YYEEEE. Deletions cut 3 bases from V and 7 bases from J, with 20 bases between. The length of the CDR3 is 16 residues. CDR3 sequence reads: CASSSAGRFVRNEQFF. The CDR3 DNA reads as TGTGCCAGCAGCTCCGCTGGTAGGTTCGTTAGGAATGAGCAGTTCTTC. The variable domain in full, completed from reference TRBV5-6 and TRBJ2-1, reads DAGVTQSPTHLIKTRGQQVTLRCSPKSGHDTVSWYQQALGQGPQFIFQYYEEEERQRGNFPDRFSGHQFPNYSSELNVNALLLGDSALYLCASSSAGRFVRNEQFFGPGTRLTVL.

J is TRBJ1-3 and V is TRBV5-1; D remains ambiguous. Germline V CDR1 and CDR2: SGHRS, YFSETQ. Trimming cost V 5 bases and J 4 bases, with 13 bases left between them. CDR3 size: 14 residues. This CDR3 reads CASRVSGWGNTIYF. The DNA of the CDR3 is TGCGCCAGCAGGGTCTCCGGTTGGGGAAACACCATATATTTT.

The CDR3 here is CATGAGLPDNEQFF. The CDR3 DNA is TGTGCCACCGGCGCGGGACTACCTGACAATGAGCAGTTCTTC. The J gene is TRBJ2-1, the V gene TRBV24-1; the match to TRBD2 covers 7 bases. With V trimmed by 9 bases and J by 5 bases, 9 bases remained unmatched. Germline assignment: CDR1 KGHDR and CDR2 SFDVKD. The CDR3 totals 14 residues.

This sequence joins TRBV11-1 and TRBJ2-2; 7 nucleotides line up with TRBD1. This CDR3 contains 15 residues. Germline V gene sequence: CDR1 SGHAT, CDR2 FQDESV (reference sequence). V was pared by 4 bases and J by 5 bases, with 7 bases of the junction left unmatched. The CDR3 nucleotides are TGTGCCAGCAGCTCCACAGGGGCGCGAACCGGGGAGCTGTTTTTT. Its protein product is CASSSTGARTGELFF.

The genes are TRBV18 and TRBJ1-2; D not resolved. The ends were cut back, 3 bases at V and 6 bases at J, with 17 bases in the middle. Germline CDR1 and CDR2: KGHSH and LQKENI. The CDR3 has 15 residues. CDR3 loop: CASSPDGVWGDGYTF. Written as DNA, the CDR3 is TGTGCCAGCTCACCGGACGGGGTTTGGGGAGATGGCTACACCTTC.

This clone was seen once. J is TRBJ2-7 and V is TRBV27; 7 nucleotides match TRBD2. The junction had 6 bases not matched to a gene; V was cut back by 3 bases and J by 4 bases. CDR1 is MNHEY and CDR2 is SMNVEV in the germline V gene (reference sequence). The CDR3 sequence is 14 residues long. DNA for the CDR3: TGTGCCAGCAGTTTCGGGCCCGGGGGGTACGAGCAGTACTTC. Translation gives CASSFGPGGYEQYF.

This chain links TRBV6-6 with TRBJ1-1; D ambiguous. The CDR3 runs 15 residues. Germline CDR1 reads MNHNY; CDR2 reads SVGAGI (reference sequence). V lost 2 bases and J lost 4, with 14 bases in between. The CDR3 reads CASSYGAKGGTEAFF. CDR3 nucleotide sequence: TGTGCCAGCAGTTACGGCGCGAAGGGCGGCACTGAAGCTTTCTTT.